This T cell receptor (beta chain) was found in a study of blood T cell repertoires in COVID-19. As for the study in general: The United States, Italy and Spain were the sources of the acute and convalescent COVID-19 samples. PBMCs, B-cell-depleted T cells, or T cells provided the cDNA or gDNA that made up the material.

This clone was counted only a few times. There are 14 residues in the CDR3. Study processing details: Amplifying reference gene primers gave estimates of nucleated cell counts. The table came from immunoSEQ multiplex PCR; TCRdb's copy has only in-frame clones and leaves some out. Clone size and the V and J calls come from that table; the DNA yielded D and trimming. The repertoire holds under 75,000 clones, with more than 70% as singletons. This chain uses TRBV21-1 with TRBJ1-1; the tabulated D call, TRBD1, remains unverified against the DNA. TRBV21-1 is a pseudogene. Sequencing was carried out using peripheral blood. This clonotype was obtained from a man aged 55-75 years with acute or convalescent COVID-19. The chain's CDR3 is CASIRTAPAPEAFF. The CDR3 nucleotides read TGTGCCAGCATCAGGACAGCCCCTGCCCCTGAAGCTTTCTTT.